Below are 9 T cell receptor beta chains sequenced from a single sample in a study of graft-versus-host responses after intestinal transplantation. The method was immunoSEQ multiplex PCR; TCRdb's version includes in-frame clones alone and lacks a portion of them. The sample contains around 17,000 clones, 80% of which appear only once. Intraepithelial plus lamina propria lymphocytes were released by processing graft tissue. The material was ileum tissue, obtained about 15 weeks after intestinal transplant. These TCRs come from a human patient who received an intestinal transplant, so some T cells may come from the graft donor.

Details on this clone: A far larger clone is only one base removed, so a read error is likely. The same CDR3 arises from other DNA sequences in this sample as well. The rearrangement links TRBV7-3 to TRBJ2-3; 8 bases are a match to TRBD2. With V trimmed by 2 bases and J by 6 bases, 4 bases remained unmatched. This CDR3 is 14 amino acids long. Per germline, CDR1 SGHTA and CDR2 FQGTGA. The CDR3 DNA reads TGTGCCAGCAGCTTAGGCGGGGGGATTGATACGCAGTATTTT. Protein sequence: CASSLGGGIDTQYF.

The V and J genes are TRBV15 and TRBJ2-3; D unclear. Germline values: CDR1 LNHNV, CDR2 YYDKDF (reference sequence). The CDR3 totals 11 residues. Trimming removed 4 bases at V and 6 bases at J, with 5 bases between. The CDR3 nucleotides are TGTGCCACCAGCATAGGGGATACGCAGTATTTT. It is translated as CATSIGDTQYF.

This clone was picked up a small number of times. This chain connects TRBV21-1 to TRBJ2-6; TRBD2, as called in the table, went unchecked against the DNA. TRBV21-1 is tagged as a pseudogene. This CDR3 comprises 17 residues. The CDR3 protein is CANSTSGRSSGANVLTF. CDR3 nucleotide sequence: TGTGCCAACAGCACTAGCGGGAGGAGCTCTGGGGCCAACGTCCTGACTTTC.

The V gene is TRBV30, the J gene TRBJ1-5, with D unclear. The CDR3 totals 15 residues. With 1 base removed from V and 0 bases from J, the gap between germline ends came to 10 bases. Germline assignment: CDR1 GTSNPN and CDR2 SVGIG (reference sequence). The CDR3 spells CAWSEGSSSNQPQHF. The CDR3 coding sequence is TGTGCCTGGAGTGAGGGATCGTCTAGCAATCAGCCCCAGCATTTT.

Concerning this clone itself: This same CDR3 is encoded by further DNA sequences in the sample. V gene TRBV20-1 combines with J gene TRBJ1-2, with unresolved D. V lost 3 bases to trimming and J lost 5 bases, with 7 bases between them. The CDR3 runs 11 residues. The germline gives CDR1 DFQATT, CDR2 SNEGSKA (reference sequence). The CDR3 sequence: CSARDGYGYTF. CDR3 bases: TGCAGTGCTAGGGATGGGTATGGCTACACCTTC.

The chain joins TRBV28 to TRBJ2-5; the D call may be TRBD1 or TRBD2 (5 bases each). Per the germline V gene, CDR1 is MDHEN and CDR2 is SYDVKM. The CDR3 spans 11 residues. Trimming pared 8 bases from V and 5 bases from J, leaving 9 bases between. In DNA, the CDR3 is TGTGCCAGCGGATGGGGGGAGACCCAGTACTTC. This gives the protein CASGWGETQYF.

CDR3 protein: CASSFLDEKLFF. The CDR3 DNA reads as TGTGCCAGCAGTTTCCTTGATGAAAAACTGTTTTTT. The J gene is TRBJ1-4, the V gene TRBV6-6; the D is unclear. Trimming removed 4 bases from V and 6 bases from J, with 6 bases in between. Germline V lookup: CDR1 MNHNY, CDR2 SVGAGI (reference sequence). This CDR3 has 12 amino acids.

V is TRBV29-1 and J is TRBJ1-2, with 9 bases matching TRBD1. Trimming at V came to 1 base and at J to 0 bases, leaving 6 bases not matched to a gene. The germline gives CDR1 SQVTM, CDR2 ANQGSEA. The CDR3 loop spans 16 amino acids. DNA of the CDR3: TGCAGCGTTGAAGGGTTCGGGACAGGGTCTAACTATGGCTACACCTTC. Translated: CSVEGFGTGSNYGYTF.

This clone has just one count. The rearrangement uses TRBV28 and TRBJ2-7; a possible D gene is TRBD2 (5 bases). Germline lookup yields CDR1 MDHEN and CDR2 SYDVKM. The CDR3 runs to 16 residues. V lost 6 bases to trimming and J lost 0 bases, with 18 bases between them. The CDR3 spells CASRPRRLANSYEQYF. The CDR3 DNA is TGTGCCAGCAGACCCCGTCGTTTAGCGAACTCCTACGAGCAGTACTTC.